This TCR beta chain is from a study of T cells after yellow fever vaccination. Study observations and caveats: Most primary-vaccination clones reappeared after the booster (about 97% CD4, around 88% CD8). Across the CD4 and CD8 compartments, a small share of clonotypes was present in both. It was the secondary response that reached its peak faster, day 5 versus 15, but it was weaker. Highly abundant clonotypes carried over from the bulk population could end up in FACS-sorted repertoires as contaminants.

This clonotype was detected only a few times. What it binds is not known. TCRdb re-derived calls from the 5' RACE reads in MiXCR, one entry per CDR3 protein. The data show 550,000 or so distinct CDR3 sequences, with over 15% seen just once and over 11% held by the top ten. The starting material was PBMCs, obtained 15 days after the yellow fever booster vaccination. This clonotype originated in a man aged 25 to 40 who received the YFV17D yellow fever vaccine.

CDR3 sequence reads: CASSLRGSDNSPLHF. CDR3 sequence (DNA): TGTGCCAGCAGCTTGCGGGGTTCCGATAATTCACCCCTCCACTTT. The chain joins TRBV27 to TRBJ1-6; D gene uncertain. This CDR3 contains 15 residues. The germline V gene encodes CDR1 MNHEY and CDR2 SMNVEV (reference sequence). Trimming took off 6 bases at V and 5 bases at J, with 14 bases between the two ends.